This T cell receptor beta chain was recovered during a study of cytomegalovirus exposure and HLA in healthy donors. At collection, donors were nominally healthy, but unrecorded immune exposures were probable. The CDR3 has 17 residues. The PCR contained 60 Vbeta and 13 Jbeta primers. Clones were sequenced by immunoSEQ multiplex PCR, and TCRdb holds only the in-frame ones, with some missing. The repertoire holds 15,000 to 20,000 clones, with about 70% as singletons. The receptor was derived from a young man in good health and CMV-seronegative. Sequencing was done on a sample of PBMCs. V is TRBV1 and J is TRBJ1-5; TRBD1, the table's D call, was not compared with the DNA. TRBV1 is given as a pseudogene. CDR3 nucleotides: TGCACCAGCAGCCGACAACCCCGATCGCAGCCCGGCGCGCCCCAGCATTTT. Translated: CTSSRQPRSQPGAPQHF.